Listed below are T cell receptor beta chains from one sample, sequenced in a study of control samples from healthy donors and cancer patients. TCRdb's table, derived via immunoSEQ multiplex PCR, lists solely in-frame clones and lacks some. The sample holds roughly 130,000 clones, around 93% seen once. The specimen sequenced was blood. The receptors come from a man aged 18 to 29 in good health. Both conserved end residues are part of each CDR3. A D gene is named only where the DNA matches it firmly. Only part of the rows carry a size: once, few, many, or a class if the clone is expanded.

cdr3_aa: CASRADNYGYTF; cdr3_nt: TGTGCCAGCAGGGCAGACAACTATGGCTACACCTTC; d_call: -; clone_size: -; v_call: TRBV5-6; j_call: TRBJ1-2; cdr3_length: 12
cdr3_aa: CASSAYPMGTKNIQYF; cdr3_nt: TGTGCCAGCAGTGCATATCCGATGGGGACCAAAAACATTCAGTACTTC; d_call: -; clone_size: once; v_call: TRBV6-1; j_call: TRBJ2-4; cdr3_length: 16
cdr3_aa: CASSILALGYNEQFF; cdr3_nt: TGTGCCAGTAGTATATTAGCCCTGGGCTACAATGAGCAGTTCTTC; d_call: -; clone_size: -; v_call: TRBV19; j_call: TRBJ2-1; cdr3_length: 15
cdr3_aa: CASSLLGSEAQETQYF; cdr3_nt: TGTGCCAGCAGCTTACTTGGCTCTGAGGCGCAAGAGACCCAGTACTTC; d_call: -; clone_size: -; v_call: TRBV5-6; j_call: TRBJ2-5; cdr3_length: 16
cdr3_aa: CASSLAGYGYTF; cdr3_nt: TGCGCCAGCAGCCTCGCAGGGTATGGCTACACCTTC; d_call: -; clone_size: -; v_call: TRBV5-1; j_call: TRBJ1-2; cdr3_length: 12
cdr3_aa: CASSRTGGDTQYF; cdr3_nt: TGTGCCAGCAGCCGCACAGGGGGAGATACGCAGTATTTT; d_call: TRBD1; clone_size: once; v_call: TRBV3-1/TRBV3-2; j_call: TRBJ2-3; cdr3_length: 13
cdr3_aa: CASSQRALGTGELFF; cdr3_nt: TGTGCCAGTAGTCAGCGGGCCCTAGGCACCGGGGAGCTGTTTTTT; d_call: -; clone_size: -; v_call: TRBV19; j_call: TRBJ2-2; cdr3_length: 15
cdr3_aa: CASSPGGVRVEQFF; cdr3_nt: TGTGCCAGCAGCCCCGGCGGGGTACGCGTTGAGCAGTTCTTC; d_call: -; clone_size: -; v_call: TRBV7-3; j_call: TRBJ2-1; cdr3_length: 14
cdr3_aa: CASSPRGGISSGNTIYF; cdr3_nt: TGTGCCAGCAGCCCCAGGGGAGGAATAAGCTCTGGAAACACCATATATTTT; d_call: -; clone_size: -; v_call: TRBV9; j_call: TRBJ1-3; cdr3_length: 17
cdr3_aa: CASRTTGTSPPLHF; cdr3_nt: TGTGCCAGCAGAACTACCGGGACAAGTCCACCCCTCCACTTT; d_call: -; clone_size: -; v_call: TRBV27; j_call: TRBJ1-6; cdr3_length: 14
cdr3_aa: CASSLAPDTEAFF; cdr3_nt: TGTGCCAGCAGCTTGGCCCCGGACACTGAAGCTTTCTTT; d_call: -; clone_size: -; v_call: TRBV5-4; j_call: TRBJ1-1; cdr3_length: 13
cdr3_aa: CASRFRGEKLFF; cdr3_nt: TGTGCCAGCAGATTTAGAGGAGAAAAACTGTTTTTT; d_call: -; clone_size: -; v_call: TRBV12-3/TRBV12-4; j_call: TRBJ1-4; cdr3_length: 12
cdr3_aa: CASSYLSGGAAKNIQYF; cdr3_nt: TGTGCCAGCAGTTACCTTAGCGGGGGGGCGGCCAAAAACATTCAGTACTTC; d_call: TRBD2; clone_size: -; v_call: TRBV6-2/TRBV6-3; j_call: TRBJ2-4; cdr3_length: 17
cdr3_aa: CASSLAGIEVQSEQFF; cdr3_nt: TGTGCCAGCAGCTTAGCAGGGATAGAAGTTCAGAGTGAGCAGTTCTTC; d_call: -; clone_size: -; v_call: TRBV7-9; j_call: TRBJ2-1; cdr3_length: 16
cdr3_aa: CASRLAGNTEAFF; cdr3_nt: TGTGCCAGCAGACTCGCGGGTAACACTGAAGCTTTCTTT; d_call: -; clone_size: -; v_call: TRBV6-5; j_call: TRBJ1-1; cdr3_length: 13
cdr3_aa: CARRQGNTEAFF; cdr3_nt: TGTGCCAGGAGACAGGGGAACACTGAAGCTTTCTTT; d_call: TRBD1; clone_size: -; v_call: TRBV2; j_call: TRBJ1-1; cdr3_length: 12
cdr3_aa: CASSWGGALPAKNIQYF; cdr3_nt: TGTGCCAGCAGTTGGGGGGGGGCCCTACCGGCCAAAAACATTCAGTACTTC; d_call: -; clone_size: -; v_call: TRBV27; j_call: TRBJ2-4; cdr3_length: 17
cdr3_aa: CASSDGGVSNEQFF; cdr3_nt: TGTGCCAGCAGTGACGGGGGGGTTTCGAATGAGCAGTTCTTC; d_call: TRBD2; clone_size: -; v_call: TRBV6-1; j_call: TRBJ2-1; cdr3_length: 14
cdr3_aa: CATRIYNSPLHF; cdr3_nt: TGTGCCACTCGGATCTATAATTCACCCCTCCACTTT; d_call: -; clone_size: -; v_call: TRBV27; j_call: TRBJ1-6; cdr3_length: 12
cdr3_aa: CSASVGLNTEAFF; cdr3_nt: TGCAGTGCTAGTGTGGGGCTGAACACTGAAGCTTTCTTT; d_call: -; clone_size: -; v_call: TRBV20-1; j_call: TRBJ1-1; cdr3_length: 13
cdr3_aa: CASSLGGPVETQYF; cdr3_nt: TGCGCCAGCAGCTTGGGGGGCCCGGTGGAGACCCAGTACTTC; d_call: -; clone_size: -; v_call: TRBV5-1; j_call: TRBJ2-5; cdr3_length: 14
cdr3_aa: CASSLGGSYNSPLHF; cdr3_nt: TGTGCCAGCAGCTTAGGGGGCTCCTATAATTCACCCCTCCACTTT; d_call: -; clone_size: few; v_call: TRBV7-3; j_call: TRBJ1-6; cdr3_length: 15
cdr3_aa: CASSFEGIGYTF; cdr3_nt: TGTGCCAGCAGTTTCGAGGGGATCGGCTACACCTTC; d_call: -; clone_size: -; v_call: TRBV12-3/TRBV12-4; j_call: TRBJ1-2; cdr3_length: 12
cdr3_aa: CSASPLGVGRGYTF; cdr3_nt: TGCAGTGCTAGTCCCCTGGGAGTTGGCCGTGGCTACACCTTC; d_call: -; clone_size: -; v_call: TRBV20-1; j_call: TRBJ1-2; cdr3_length: 14
cdr3_aa: CASSDRGRGGYTF; cdr3_nt: TGTGCCAGCAGTGACAGGGGGCGCGGTGGCTACACCTTC; d_call: TRBD1; clone_size: few; v_call: TRBV2; j_call: TRBJ1-2; cdr3_length: 13
cdr3_aa: CASSQDYTGTYEQYF; cdr3_nt: TGTGCCAGCAGCCAGGATTATACAGGGACCTACGAGCAGTACTTC; d_call: -; clone_size: -; v_call: TRBV3-1/TRBV3-2; j_call: TRBJ2-7; cdr3_length: 15
cdr3_aa: CASKGQGGVGTEAFF; cdr3_nt: TGCGCCAGCAAGGGACAGGGGGGCGTTGGTACTGAAGCTTTCTTT; d_call: TRBD1; clone_size: -; v_call: TRBV4-1; j_call: TRBJ1-1; cdr3_length: 15
cdr3_aa: CASSVEARGHGGYTF; cdr3_nt: TGTGCCAGCAGCGTAGAGGCGAGAGGCCATGGAGGCTACACCTTC; d_call: -; clone_size: -; v_call: TRBV9; j_call: TRBJ1-2; cdr3_length: 15
cdr3_aa: CASSHYSPGQGHYNEQFF; cdr3_nt: TGTGCCAGCTCACACTATTCCCCGGGACAGGGCCACTACAATGAGCAGTTCTTC; d_call: TRBD1; clone_size: -; v_call: TRBV18; j_call: TRBJ2-1; cdr3_length: 18
cdr3_aa: CASSFPGQDAYEQYF; cdr3_nt: TGTGCCAGCAGCTTCCCGGGACAGGACGCCTACGAGCAGTACTTC; d_call: TRBD1; clone_size: -; v_call: TRBV5-4; j_call: TRBJ2-7; cdr3_length: 15
cdr3_aa: CASSLQGIEDTGELFF; cdr3_nt: TGTGCCAGCAGTCTACAGGGGATCGAGGACACCGGGGAGCTGTTTTTT; d_call: TRBD1; clone_size: once; v_call: TRBV11-3; j_call: TRBJ2-2; cdr3_length: 16
cdr3_aa: CASRPGQGAENTEAFF; cdr3_nt: TGTGCCAGCAGGCCGGGACAGGGGGCCGAAAACACTGAAGCTTTCTTT; d_call: TRBD1; clone_size: once; v_call: TRBV5-4; j_call: TRBJ1-1; cdr3_length: 16
cdr3_aa: CASSVEDRVRGYTF; cdr3_nt: TGTGCCAGCAGCGTAGAGGACAGGGTGCGTGGCTACACCTTC; d_call: TRBD1; clone_size: -; v_call: TRBV9; j_call: TRBJ1-2; cdr3_length: 14
cdr3_aa: CASSPGTGRFGYTF; cdr3_nt: TGTGCCAGCAGCCCCGGGACAGGGCGTTTTGGCTACACCTTC; d_call: TRBD1; clone_size: -; v_call: TRBV6-5; j_call: TRBJ1-2; cdr3_length: 14
cdr3_aa: CASSYSTGGYGYTF; cdr3_nt: TGTGCCAGCAGTTACTCGACAGGGGGCTATGGCTACACCTTC; d_call: TRBD1; clone_size: few; v_call: TRBV6-2/TRBV6-3; j_call: TRBJ1-2; cdr3_length: 14
cdr3_aa: CASSEKSTDTQYF; cdr3_nt: TGTGCCAGCAGTGAAAAAAGCACAGATACGCAGTATTTT; d_call: -; clone_size: -; v_call: TRBV27; j_call: TRBJ2-3; cdr3_length: 13
cdr3_aa: CASKHGTLPADEQFF; cdr3_nt: TGTGCCAGCAAACACGGGACACTCCCGGCGGATGAGCAGTTCTTC; d_call: -; clone_size: -; v_call: TRBV11-1; j_call: TRBJ2-1; cdr3_length: 15
cdr3_aa: CASSVEPNTEAFF; cdr3_nt: TGTGCCAGCAGCGTAGAACCGAACACTGAAGCTTTCTTT; d_call: -; clone_size: -; v_call: TRBV9; j_call: TRBJ1-1; cdr3_length: 13
cdr3_aa: CASSEEVRGSTIDSPLHF; cdr3_nt: TGTGCCAGCAGTGAAGAAGTAAGGGGGAGTACTATTGATTCACCCCTCCACTTT; d_call: -; clone_size: -; v_call: TRBV6-1; j_call: TRBJ1-6; cdr3_length: 18
cdr3_aa: CATQGEDTQYF; cdr3_nt: TGTGCCACGCAGGGGGAAGATACGCAGTATTTT; d_call: TRBD1; clone_size: once; v_call: TRBV24-1; j_call: TRBJ2-3; cdr3_length: 11
cdr3_aa: CASSSQTGAGANVLTF; cdr3_nt: TGTGCCAGCAGCTCCCAAACAGGGGCTGGGGCCAACGTCCTGACTTTC; d_call: TRBD1; clone_size: -; v_call: TRBV7-3; j_call: TRBJ2-6; cdr3_length: 16
cdr3_aa: CASSVQGFDTEAFF; cdr3_nt: TGTGCCAGCAGCGTACAGGGGTTCGACACTGAAGCTTTCTTT; d_call: -; clone_size: -; v_call: TRBV9; j_call: TRBJ1-1; cdr3_length: 14
cdr3_aa: CASSEQGGYQETQYF; cdr3_nt: TGTGCCAGCAGTGAACAAGGCGGCTACCAAGAGACCCAGTACTTC; d_call: -; clone_size: -; v_call: TRBV2; j_call: TRBJ2-5; cdr3_length: 15
cdr3_aa: CASSQRPRGYYNEQFF; cdr3_nt: TGTGCCAGCAGCCAACGTCCGCGGGGGTACTACAATGAGCAGTTCTTC; d_call: TRBD2; clone_size: few; v_call: TRBV7-2; j_call: TRBJ2-1; cdr3_length: 16
cdr3_aa: CASSLGVGNEQFF; cdr3_nt: TGCGCCAGCAGCTTGGGGGTCGGGAATGAGCAGTTCTTC; d_call: -; clone_size: -; v_call: TRBV5-1; j_call: TRBJ2-1; cdr3_length: 13
cdr3_aa: CASSQVPGDYTF; cdr3_nt: TGTGCCAGCAGCCAAGTCCCAGGGGACTACACCTTC; d_call: -; clone_size: -; v_call: TRBV3-1/TRBV3-2; j_call: TRBJ1-2; cdr3_length: 12